This T cell receptor beta chain was sequenced for a study of T and B cells in COVID-19 patients. Study-level background: Critical illness requiring mechanical ventilation or extracorporeal membrane oxygenation affected about 55% of the roughly 20 active-infection patients. Regarding the study as a whole: In COVID-19 patients, T cell receptor beta variable and joining gene use was reportedly strongly skewed. Highly clonal in active COVID-19, TRB repertoires exceeded healthy-donor diversity and richness at recovery.

TRB rearrangements were amplified by multiplex PCR with BIOMED2 TRB-A/B primers. TCRdb re-derived calls from the multiplex PCR reads in MiXCR, one entry per CDR3 protein. The table shows 15,000 to 20,000 distinct CDR3 sequences, with 28% occurring only once. A note on this clonotype: What it binds is unknown.

TRB was amplified from around 250-500 ng of blood genomic DNA. This CDR3 has 14 amino acids. Trimming left V 3 bases short and J 1 base short, with 8 bases between. The germline gives CDR1 MGHDK, CDR2 SYGVNS. This chain uses TRBV25-1 with TRBJ2-3; weak D call: TRBD1 (7 bases). This sequence was found in a human donor who had recovered from COVID-19. Sequenced material: blood. This CDR3 is CASSDRGGTDTQYF. The CDR3 region has the DNA TGTGCCAGCAGTGACAGGGGGGGCACAGATACGCAGTATTTT.